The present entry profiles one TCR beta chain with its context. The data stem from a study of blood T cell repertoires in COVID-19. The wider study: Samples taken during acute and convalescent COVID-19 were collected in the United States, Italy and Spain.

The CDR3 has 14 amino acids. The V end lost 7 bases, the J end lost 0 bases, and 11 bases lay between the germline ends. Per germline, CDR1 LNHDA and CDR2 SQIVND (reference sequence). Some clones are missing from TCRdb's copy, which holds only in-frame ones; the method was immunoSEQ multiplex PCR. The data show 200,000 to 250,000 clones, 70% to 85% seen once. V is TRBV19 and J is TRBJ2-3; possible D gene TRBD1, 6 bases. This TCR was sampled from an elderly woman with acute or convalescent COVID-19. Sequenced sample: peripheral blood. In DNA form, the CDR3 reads TGTGCCAGTAAAGCAGGGGACAGCACAGATACGCAGTATTTT. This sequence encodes CASKAGDSTDTQYF. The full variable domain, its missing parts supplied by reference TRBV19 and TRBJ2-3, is DGGITQSPKYLFRKEGQNVTLSCEQNLNHDAMYWYRQDPGQGLRLIYYSQIVNDFQKGDIAEGYSVSREKKESFPLTVTSAQKNPTAFYLCASKAGDSTDTQYFGPGTRLTVL.